Described below is a single T cell receptor beta chain sequence and its context. Its target is not known. This specimen belongs to a study of graft-versus-host responses after intestinal transplantation. Turning to the study itself: Each transplant was multivisceral, liver-intestinal, or isolated intestinal. General observations from the study: After transplant, early declines in HvG clones were associated with peak levels of circulating GvH clones.

Deletions cut 4 bases from V and 7 bases from J, with 9 bases between. CDR3 length: 12 residues. Looked up from germline, CDR1 is KGHSY and CDR2 is FQNENV. Method: immunoSEQ multiplex PCR; TCRdb's copy keeps in-frame clones and lacks some. The repertoire holds 45,000 to 55,000 clones, roughly nine tenths seen once, with less than 6.5% in the top ten. The sequence derives from a human patient who received an intestinal transplant, so some T cells may come from the graft donor. The chain is built from TRBV16 and TRBJ2-3; no clear D. The starting material was PBMCs, obtained roughly 660 days after intestinal transplant. CDR3 residues: CASSLRGNTQYF. The CDR3 coding sequence is TGTGCCAGCAGCCTGCGTGGGAATACGCAGTATTTT.